A selection of T cell receptor beta chains follows, all from one sample in a study of blood T cells in healthy people across ages. TCRdb itself ran the 5' RACE reads through MiXCR, one entry per CDR3 protein. The sample has some 800,000 distinct CDR3 sequences, roughly 44% seen once. The specimen was blood. These receptors were collected from a man aged 55 to 70 in good health. CDR3s include the opening cysteine and the closing phenylalanine or tryptophan. The D gene is left open where the match is weak. Clone size is shown for a subset of rows, as once, few, many or a class of expanded clone.

clone size,D gene,CDR3 length,V gene,J gene,CDR3 DNA,CDR3 protein
.,.,13,TRBV7-9,TRBJ1-2,TGTGCCAGCAGCTTACCAGTCCCCTATGGCTACACCTTC,CASSLPVPYGYTF
.,.,13,TRBV29-1,TRBJ2-7,TGCAGCGTTGGCGGAGCCTCGACCTACGAGCAGTACTTC,CSVGGASTYEQYF
few,TRBD2,17,TRBV6-1,TRBJ2-3,TGTGCCAGCAGCGGACTAGCGGGGGGGCTCAGGGCCGATACGCAGTATTTT,CASSGLAGGLRADTQYF
.,TRBD2,14,TRBV30,TRBJ2-1,TGTGCCTGGACCGGGACTAATAGCCGCAATGAGCAGTTCTTC,CAWTGTNSRNEQFF
once,TRBD1,14,TRBV18,TRBJ2-3,TGTGCCAACTCCCTTGGGACAGTAACAGATACGCAGTATTTT,CANSLGTVTDTQYF
.,.,15,TRBV20-1,TRBJ2-7,TGCAGTGCTAGAGATCTGTCGGGGGCCTCCTACGAGCAGTACTTC,CSARDLSGASYEQYF
few,.,15,TRBV20-1,TRBJ2-1,TGCAGTGCTAGGCCTCGCCGGGGAGGTCTGGGTGAGCAGTTCTTC,CSARPRRGGLGEQFF
few,TRBD1,14,TRBV28,TRBJ2-5,TGTGCCAGCAGTCCAAAGACAGGGTATTCGACCCAGTACTTC,CASSPKTGYSTQYF
few,.,15,TRBV4-3,TRBJ1-2,TGCGCCAGCAGCCAAGATCTTGTCGGAAACTATGGCTACACCTTC,CASSQDLVGNYGYTF
few,.,13,TRBV29-1,TRBJ2-5,TGCAGCGTGGCGGGACAACCTGGGGAGACCCAGTACTTC,CSVAGQPGETQYF
.,TRBD1,14,TRBV6-6,TRBJ2-1,TGTGCCAGCGAGACAGGGGACTCCTACAATGAGCAGTTCTTC,CASETGDSYNEQFF
.,.,14,TRBV9,TRBJ2-7,TGTGCCAGCAGCGTAGCGCCGTCCAGCGACGAGCAGTACTTC,CASSVAPSSDEQYF
few,TRBD2,19,TRBV7-2,TRBJ2-3,TGTGCCAGCAGCTTAGAGGGACTAGCGGGGGGCCTTTTCACAGATACGCAGTATTTT,CASSLEGLAGGLFTDTQYF
.,.,15,TRBV3-1,TRBJ2-5,TGTGCCAGCAGCCAAGATCTCCAGGTCGAAAAGACCCAGTACTTC,CASSQDLQVEKTQYF
many,.,13,TRBV3-1,TRBJ2-3,TGTGCCAGCAGCCAAGGGCTCACAGATACGCAGTATTTT,CASSQGLTDTQYF
.,TRBD2,15,TRBV5-4,TRBJ2-3,TGTGCCAGCAGAAGAGCGGGGGGGCCTGCAGATACGCAGTATTTT,CASRRAGGPADTQYF
few,.,15,TRBV6-2/TRBV6-3,TRBJ2-1,TGTGCCAGCAGTTACCAACCTACCCGTTACAATGAGCAGTTCTTC,CASSYQPTRYNEQFF
few,TRBD1,16,TRBV6-2/TRBV6-3,TRBJ2-7,TGTGCCAGCACTAGAATCACAGGGGGCGCGTCCTACGAGCAGTACTTC,CASTRITGGASYEQYF
.,.,15,TRBV11-2,TRBJ2-1,TGTGCCAGCAGCTTAGATCCGGGGGCTATAAGGGAGCAGTTCTTC,CASSLDPGAIREQFF
many,.,16,TRBV7-8,TRBJ2-1,TGTGCCAGCAGCTTGCTGGGCGCGAGCTCCTACAATGAGCAGTTCTTC,CASSLLGASSYNEQFF
.,.,15,TRBV4-2,TRBJ2-2,TGTGCCAGCAGCCAAGCCCTCAGGGCTGTCCGGGAGCTGTTTTTT,CASSQALRAVRELFF
many,.,12,TRBV4-1,TRBJ2-7,TGCGCCAGCAGCAGAGGGGGCTACGAGCAGTACTTC,CASSRGGYEQYF
few,.,17,TRBV7-9,TRBJ1-2,TGTGCCAGCAGCTTAGCTAGCAGGGGCCAAGCTAACTATGGCTACACCTTC,CASSLASRGQANYGYTF
.,TRBD1,15,TRBV6-1,TRBJ1-2,TGTGCCAGCAGTGAAGCCTCACAGGGGATCTATGGCTACACCTTC,CASSEASQGIYGYTF
.,TRBD1,14,TRBV20-1,TRBJ2-7,TGCAGTGCTTGGCGGGACAGGGTTCTTGACGAGCAGTACTTC,CSAWRDRVLDEQYF
few,.,14,TRBV20-1,TRBJ2-7,TGCAGTGCTGTACAGGATAACGCTGTCTACGAGCAGTACTTC,CSAVQDNAVYEQYF
.,.,15,TRBV4-1,TRBJ1-1,TGCGCCAGCAGCCACGCAGGGAGTGGAAACGCTGAAGCTTTCTTT,CASSHAGSGNAEAFF
.,TRBD1,15,TRBV6-4,TRBJ2-1,TGTGCCAGCAGTGGAGATGGACAGGCTCGCAATGAGCAGTTCTTC,CASSGDGQARNEQFF
many,.,16,TRBV4-2,TRBJ2-2,TGTGCCAGCAGTCCGGCGGCCATCCTCAACACCGGGGAGCTGTTTTTT,CASSPAAILNTGELFF
few,TRBD1,19,TRBV28,TRBJ1-5,TGTGCCAGCAAAAACCGGGGGGGGACAGGAACCCCTGGGGGTCAGCCCCAGCATTTT,CASKNRGGTGTPGGQPQHF
.,.,13,TRBV20-1,TRBJ2-7,TGCAGTGCTCTAAAAAAGGTGGCCTACGAGCAGTACTTC,CSALKKVAYEQYF
few,.,12,TRBV30,TRBJ2-5,TGTGCCTGGAGAAGAGGGTTGGAGACCCAGTACTTC,CAWRRGLETQYF
few,TRBD1,17,TRBV15,TRBJ2-7,TGTGCCACCAGCAGAGAGGGCCTCGGGACAGGGTCCTACGAGCAGTACTTC,CATSREGLGTGSYEQYF
.,TRBD1,15,TRBV27,TRBJ2-1,TGTGCCAGCGGACCGACAGGGGGAACTTACAATGAGCAGTTCTTC,CASGPTGGTYNEQFF
.,.,16,TRBV7-6,TRBJ2-6,TGTGCCAGCAACAACGACGTGGGAACTGGGGCCAACGTCCTGACTTTC,CASNNDVGTGANVLTF
.,.,14,TRBV3-1,TRBJ2-7,TGTGCCAGCAGCCAAGCCACGTCTTATACCGAGCAGTACTTC,CASSQATSYTEQYF
few,TRBD2,14,TRBV7-2,TRBJ2-3,TGTGCCAGCAGCTTAGGCGGGGGGAGAGATACGCAGTATTTT,CASSLGGGRDTQYF
.,.,15,TRBV5-5,TRBJ2-5,TGTGCCAGCAACTTGGCGGATCTGGCCCAAGAGACCCAGTACTTC,CASNLADLAQETQYF
.,.,13,TRBV5-6,TRBJ2-7,TGTGCCAGCAGGGGTTGGGGCTTCGGCGAGCAGTACTTC,CASRGWGFGEQYF
.,.,15,TRBV20-1,TRBJ2-1,TGCAGTGCCAGATGGGGACTCTTCGGCGGTAATGAGCAGTTCTTC,CSARWGLFGGNEQFF
.,.,12,TRBV5-6,TRBJ2-1,TGTGCCAGCAGGGAGGGGTACAATGAGCAGTTCTTC,CASREGYNEQFF
few,.,12,TRBV20-1,TRBJ1-5,TGCAGTGCTAGAGTAGGGGGTCAGCCCCAGCATTTT,CSARVGGQPQHF
.,.,15,TRBV7-9,TRBJ1-2,TGTGCCAGCAGCTTCCCGGGTACGGGGAACTATGGCTACACCTTC,CASSFPGTGNYGYTF
few,.,16,TRBV5-1,TRBJ1-4,TGCGCCAGCAGCCCTGGGAGGGGCGGAGTTAATGAAAAACTGTTTTTT,CASSPGRGGVNEKLFF
.,.,12,TRBV29-1,TRBJ1-1,TGCAGCGTTAGGGGAGGGAGCACTGAAGCTTTCTTT,CSVRGGSTEAFF
.,.,14,TRBV18,TRBJ2-7,TGTGCCAGCTCACCTGGAACCTCCGGGAGCGAGCAGTACTTC,CASSPGTSGSEQYF